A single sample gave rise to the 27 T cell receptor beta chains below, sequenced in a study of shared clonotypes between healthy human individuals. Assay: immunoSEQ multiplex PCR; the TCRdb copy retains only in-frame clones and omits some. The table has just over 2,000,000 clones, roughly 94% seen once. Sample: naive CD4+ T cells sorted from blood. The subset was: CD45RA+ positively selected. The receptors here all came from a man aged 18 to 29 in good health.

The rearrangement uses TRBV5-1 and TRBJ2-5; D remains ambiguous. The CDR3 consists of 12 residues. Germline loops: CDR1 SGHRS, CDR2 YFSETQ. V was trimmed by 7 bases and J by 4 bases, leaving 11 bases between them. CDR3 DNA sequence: TGCGCCAGCGGCCAACCCCTAGAGACCCAGTACTTC. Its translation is CASGQPLETQYF.

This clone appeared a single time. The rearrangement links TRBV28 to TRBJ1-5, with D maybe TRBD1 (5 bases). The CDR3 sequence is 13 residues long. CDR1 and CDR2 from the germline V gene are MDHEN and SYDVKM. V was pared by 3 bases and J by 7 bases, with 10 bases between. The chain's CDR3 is CASSLPQDQPQHF. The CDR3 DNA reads TGTGCCAGCAGTTTGCCACAGGACCAGCCCCAGCATTTT. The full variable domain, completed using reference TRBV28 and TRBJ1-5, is DVKVTQSSRYLVKRTGEKVFLECVQDMDHENMFWYRQDPGLGLRLIYFSYDVKMKEKGDIPEGYSVSREKKERFSLILESASTNQTSMYLCASSLPQDQPQHFGDGTRLSIL.

CDR3 region: CASSPGLSGQGSYEQYF. CDR3 nucleotide sequence: TGTGCCAGCTCACCAGGACTTTCGGGACAGGGATCCTACGAGCAGTACTTC. The rearrangement uses TRBV18 and TRBJ2-7, with 9 bases that match TRBD1. The CDR3 loop spans 17 amino acids. Germline-derived CDR1 and CDR2 are KGHSH and LQKENI. The junction had 9 bases not matched to a gene; V was cut back by 2 bases and J by 1 base.

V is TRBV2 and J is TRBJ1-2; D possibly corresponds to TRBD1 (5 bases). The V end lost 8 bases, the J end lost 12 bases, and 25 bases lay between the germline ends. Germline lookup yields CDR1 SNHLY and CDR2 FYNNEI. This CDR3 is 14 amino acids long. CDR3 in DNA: TGTGCCAGCTGCGCCTCGAGGGGAGAACAGAGGGACACCTTC. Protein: CASCASRGEQRDTF.

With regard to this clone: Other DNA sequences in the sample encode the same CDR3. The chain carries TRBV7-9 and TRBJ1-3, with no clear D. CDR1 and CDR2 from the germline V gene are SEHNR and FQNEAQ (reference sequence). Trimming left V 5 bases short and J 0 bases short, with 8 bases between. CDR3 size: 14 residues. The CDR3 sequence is CASSLQSSGNTIYF. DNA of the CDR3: TGTGCCAGCAGCCTTCAAAGCTCTGGAAACACCATATATTTT. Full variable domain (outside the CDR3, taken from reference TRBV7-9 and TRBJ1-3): DTGVSQNPRHKITKRGQNVTFRCDPISEHNRLYWYRQTLGQGPEFLTYFQNEAQLEKSRLLSDRFSAERPKGSFSTLEIQRTEQGDSAMYLCASSLQSSGNTIYFGEGSWLTVV.

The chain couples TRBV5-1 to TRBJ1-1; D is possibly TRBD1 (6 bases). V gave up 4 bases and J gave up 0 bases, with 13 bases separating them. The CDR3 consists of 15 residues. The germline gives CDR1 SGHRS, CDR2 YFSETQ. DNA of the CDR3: TGCGCCAGCAGCCCCGCGACAGGCTTGAACACTGAAGCTTTCTTT. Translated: CASSPATGLNTEAFF.

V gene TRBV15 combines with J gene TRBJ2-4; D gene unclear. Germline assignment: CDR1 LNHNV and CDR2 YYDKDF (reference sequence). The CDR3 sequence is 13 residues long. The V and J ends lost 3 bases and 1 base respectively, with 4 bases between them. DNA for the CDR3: TGTGCCACCAGCAGGCCTGCCAAAAACATTCAGTACTTC. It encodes CATSRPAKNIQYF.

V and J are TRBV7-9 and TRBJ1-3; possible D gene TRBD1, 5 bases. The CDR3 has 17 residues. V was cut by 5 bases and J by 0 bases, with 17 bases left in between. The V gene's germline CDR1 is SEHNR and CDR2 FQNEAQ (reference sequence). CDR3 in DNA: TGTGCCAGCAGCCCCCAGGGACCGCAGTTCTCTGGAAACACCATATATTTT. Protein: CASSPQGPQFSGNTIYF. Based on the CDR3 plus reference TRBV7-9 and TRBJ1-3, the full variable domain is DTGVSQNPRHKITKRGQNVTFRCDPISEHNRLYWYRQTLGQGPEFLTYFQNEAQLEKSRLLSDRFSAERPKGSFSTLEIQRTEQGDSAMYLCASSPQGPQFSGNTIYFGEGSWLTVV.

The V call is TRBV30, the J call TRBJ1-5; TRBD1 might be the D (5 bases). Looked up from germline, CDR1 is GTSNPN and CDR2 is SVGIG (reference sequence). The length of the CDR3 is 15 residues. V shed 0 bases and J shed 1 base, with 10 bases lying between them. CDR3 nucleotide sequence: TGTGCCTGGAGTGTAGCAGGGTCCAGCAATCAGCCCCAGCATTTT. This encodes CAWSVAGSSNQPQHF.

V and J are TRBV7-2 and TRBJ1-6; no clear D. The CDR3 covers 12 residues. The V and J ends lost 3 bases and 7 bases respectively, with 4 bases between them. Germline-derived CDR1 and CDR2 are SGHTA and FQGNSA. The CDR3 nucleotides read TGTGCCAGCAGCTTTGAGAATTCACCCCTCCACTTT. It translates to CASSFENSPLHF.

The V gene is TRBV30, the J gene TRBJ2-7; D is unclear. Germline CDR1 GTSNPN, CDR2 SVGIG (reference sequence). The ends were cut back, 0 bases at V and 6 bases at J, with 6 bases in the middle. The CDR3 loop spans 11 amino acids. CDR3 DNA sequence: TGTGCCTGGAGTGTGGGCGTCGAGCAGTACTTC. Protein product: CAWSVGVEQYF. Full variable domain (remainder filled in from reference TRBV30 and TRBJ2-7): SQTIHQWPATLVQPVGSPLSLECTVEGTSNPNLYWYRQAAGRGLQLLFYSVGIGQISSEVPQNLSASRPQDRQFILSSKKLLLSDSGFYLCAWSVGVEQYFGPGTRLTVT.

The CDR3 protein is CASRGSGGNTGELFF. The CDR3 nucleotides read TGTGCCAGCAGGGGTAGCGGGGGAAACACCGGGGAGCTGTTTTTT. V is TRBV6-1 and J is TRBJ2-2; 9 bases fit TRBD2. The CDR3 is 15 residues long. The V segment lost 6 bases and the J segment 2 bases; nucleotides outside the gene matches: 4. Looked up from germline, CDR1 is MNHNS and CDR2 is SASEGT.

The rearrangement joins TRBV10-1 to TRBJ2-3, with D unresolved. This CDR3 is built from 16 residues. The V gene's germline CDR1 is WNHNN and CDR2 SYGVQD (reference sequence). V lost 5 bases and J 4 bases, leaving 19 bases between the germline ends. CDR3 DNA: TGCGCCAGCAGTCCCCGGCTCAGCCTGGGTGCAGATACGCAGTATTTT. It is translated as CASSPRLSLGADTQYF.

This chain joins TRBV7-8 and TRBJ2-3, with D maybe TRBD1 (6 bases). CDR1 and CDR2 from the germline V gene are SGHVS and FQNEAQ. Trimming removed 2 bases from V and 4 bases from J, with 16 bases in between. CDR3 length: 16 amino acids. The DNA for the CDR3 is TGTGCCAGCAGCTTACGGGACAACATCGTCGCAGATACGCAGTATTTT. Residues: CASSLRDNIVADTQYF.

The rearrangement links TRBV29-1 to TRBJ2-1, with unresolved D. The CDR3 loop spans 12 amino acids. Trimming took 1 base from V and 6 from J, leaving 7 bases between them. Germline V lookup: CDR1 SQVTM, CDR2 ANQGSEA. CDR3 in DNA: TGCAGCGTTGAAGGGGGTACCAATGAGCAGTTCTTC. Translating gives CSVEGGTNEQFF.

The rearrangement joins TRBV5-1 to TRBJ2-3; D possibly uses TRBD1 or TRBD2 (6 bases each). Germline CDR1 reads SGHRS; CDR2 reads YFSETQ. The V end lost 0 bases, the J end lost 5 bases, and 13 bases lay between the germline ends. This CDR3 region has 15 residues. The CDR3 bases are TGCGCCAGCAGCTTGGGCCCACAGGGAGGAGATACGCAGTATTTT. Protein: CASSLGPQGGDTQYF.

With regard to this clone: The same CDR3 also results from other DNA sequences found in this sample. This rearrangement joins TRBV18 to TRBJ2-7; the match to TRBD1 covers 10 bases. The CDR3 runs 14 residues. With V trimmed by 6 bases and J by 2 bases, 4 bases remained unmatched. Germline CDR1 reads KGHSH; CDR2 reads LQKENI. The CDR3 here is CASSSGTGAYEQYF. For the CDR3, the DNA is TGTGCCAGCTCTTCCGGGACAGGGGCCTACGAGCAGTACTTC.

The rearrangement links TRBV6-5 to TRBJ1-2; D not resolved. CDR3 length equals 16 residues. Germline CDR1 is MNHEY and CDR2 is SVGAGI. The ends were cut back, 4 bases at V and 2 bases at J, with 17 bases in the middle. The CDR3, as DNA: TGTGCCAGCAGTTCACAAACCCTAGCAGGAAACTATGGCTACACCTTC. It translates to CASSSQTLAGNYGYTF.

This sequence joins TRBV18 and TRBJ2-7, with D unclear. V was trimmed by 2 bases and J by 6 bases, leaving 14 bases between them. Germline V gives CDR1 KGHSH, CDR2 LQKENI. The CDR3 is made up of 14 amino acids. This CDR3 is CASSPRPQAGEQYF. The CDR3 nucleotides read TGTGCCAGCTCACCAAGGCCCCAGGCCGGCGAGCAGTACTTC. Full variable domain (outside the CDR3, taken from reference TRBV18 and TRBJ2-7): NAGVMQNPRHLVRRRGQEARLRCSPMKGHSHVYWYRQLPEEGLKFMVYLQKENIIDESGMPKERFSAEFPKEGPSILRIQQVVRGDSAAYFCASSPRPQAGEQYFGPGTRLTVT.

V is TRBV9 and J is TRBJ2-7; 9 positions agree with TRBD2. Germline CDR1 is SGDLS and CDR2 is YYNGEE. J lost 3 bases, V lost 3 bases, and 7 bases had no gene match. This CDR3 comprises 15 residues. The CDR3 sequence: CASSAVAGAGYEQYF. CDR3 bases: TGTGCCAGCAGCGCCGTAGCGGGAGCGGGCTACGAGCAGTACTTC.

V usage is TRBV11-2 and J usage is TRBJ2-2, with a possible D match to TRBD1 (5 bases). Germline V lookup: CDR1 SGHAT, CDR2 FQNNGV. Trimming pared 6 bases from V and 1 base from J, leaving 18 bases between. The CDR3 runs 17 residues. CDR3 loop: CASRPWGLRQNTGELFF. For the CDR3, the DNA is TGTGCCAGCAGGCCCTGGGGCCTACGCCAGAACACCGGGGAGCTGTTTTTT.

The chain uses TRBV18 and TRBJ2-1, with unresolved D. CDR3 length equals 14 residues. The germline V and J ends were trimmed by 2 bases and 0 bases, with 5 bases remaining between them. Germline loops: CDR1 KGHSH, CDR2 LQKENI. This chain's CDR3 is CASSPWSSYNEQFF. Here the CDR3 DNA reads TGTGCCAGCTCACCATGGAGCTCCTACAATGAGCAGTTCTTC.

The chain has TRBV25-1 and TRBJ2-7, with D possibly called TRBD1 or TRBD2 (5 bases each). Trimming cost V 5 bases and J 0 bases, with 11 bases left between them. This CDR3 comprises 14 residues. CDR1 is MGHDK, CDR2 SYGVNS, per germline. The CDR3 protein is CASSLGASSYEQYF. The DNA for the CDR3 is TGTGCCAGCAGTCTCGGGGCTAGCTCCTACGAGCAGTACTTC.

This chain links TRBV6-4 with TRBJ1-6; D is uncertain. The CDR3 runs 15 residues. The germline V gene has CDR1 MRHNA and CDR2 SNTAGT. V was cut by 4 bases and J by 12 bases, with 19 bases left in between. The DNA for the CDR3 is TGTGCCAGCAGTGCCGAGGCCTTAGGCAGCCTACCCCTCCACTTT. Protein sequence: CASSAEALGSLPLHF.

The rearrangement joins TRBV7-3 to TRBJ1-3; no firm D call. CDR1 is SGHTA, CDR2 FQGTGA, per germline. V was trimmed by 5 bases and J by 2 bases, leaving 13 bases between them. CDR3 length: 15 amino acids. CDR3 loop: CASSEASGPGNTIYF. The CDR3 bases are TGTGCCAGCAGCGAGGCTTCAGGACCTGGAAACACCATATATTTT.

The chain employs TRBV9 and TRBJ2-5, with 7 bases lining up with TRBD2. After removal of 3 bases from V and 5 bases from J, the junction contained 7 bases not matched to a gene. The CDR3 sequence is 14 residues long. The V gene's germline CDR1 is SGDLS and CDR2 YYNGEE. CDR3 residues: CASSAGREVETQYF. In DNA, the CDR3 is TGTGCCAGCAGCGCAGGACGGGAGGTGGAGACCCAGTACTTC.

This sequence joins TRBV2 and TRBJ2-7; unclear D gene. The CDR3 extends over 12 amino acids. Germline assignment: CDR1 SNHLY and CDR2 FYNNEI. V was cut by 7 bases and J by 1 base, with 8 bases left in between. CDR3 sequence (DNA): TGTGCCAGCACCCAGGAATCCTACGAGCAGTACTTC. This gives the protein CASTQESYEQYF.